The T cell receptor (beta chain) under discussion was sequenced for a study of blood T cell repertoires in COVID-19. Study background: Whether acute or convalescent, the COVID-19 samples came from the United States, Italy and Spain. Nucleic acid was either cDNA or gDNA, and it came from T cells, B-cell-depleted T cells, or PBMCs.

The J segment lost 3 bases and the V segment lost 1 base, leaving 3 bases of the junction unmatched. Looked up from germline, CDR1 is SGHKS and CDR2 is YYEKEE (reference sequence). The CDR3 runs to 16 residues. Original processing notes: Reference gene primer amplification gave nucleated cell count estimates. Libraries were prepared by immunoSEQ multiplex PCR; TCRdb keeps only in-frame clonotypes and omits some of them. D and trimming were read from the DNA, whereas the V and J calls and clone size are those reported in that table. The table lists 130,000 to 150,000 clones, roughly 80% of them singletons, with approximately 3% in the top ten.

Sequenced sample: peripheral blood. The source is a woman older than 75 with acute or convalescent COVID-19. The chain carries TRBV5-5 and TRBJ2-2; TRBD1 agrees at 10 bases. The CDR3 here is CASSLQGTGDTGELFF. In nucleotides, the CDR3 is TGTGCCAGCAGCTTGCAAGGGACAGGGGACACCGGGGAGCTGTTTTTT.